Listed here are 11 T cell receptor beta chains from one sample, sequenced in a study of blood T cell repertoires in COVID-19. The protocol was immunoSEQ multiplex PCR, while the TCRdb copy is restricted to in-frame clones and leaves out a portion. The top ten clones hold 1% of a sample with about 310,000 clones, around 86% of them seen once. The sequenced sample was peripheral blood. The receptors shown here come from a man between 50 and 59 years old with active or convalescent COVID-19.

This clone was picked up one time. The rearrangement joins TRBV12-3 or TRBV12-4 to TRBJ1-2, with 8 bases lining up with TRBD1. The V segment lost 8 bases and the J segment 6 bases; nucleotides outside the gene matches: 5. The CDR3 runs to 12 residues. CDR3 nucleotide sequence: TGTGCCAGCGTCGACAGGGGAGATGGCTACACCTTC. It specifies CASVDRGDGYTF.

The chain employs TRBV7-8 and TRBJ2-3; 13 nucleotides agree with TRBD2. After removal of 1 base from V and 5 bases from J, the junction contained 15 bases not matched to a gene. Germline assignment: CDR1 SGHVS and CDR2 FQNEAQ. CDR3 length: 20 residues. The CDR3 here is CASSLELAGGFITPLDTQYF. The CDR3 DNA reads TGTGCCAGCAGCTTAGAACTAGCGGGGGGGTTCATAACCCCCTTAGATACGCAGTATTTT.

The V gene is TRBV29-1, the J gene TRBJ2-7; TRBD2 aligns across 7 bases. With V trimmed by 0 bases and J by 4 bases, 3 bases remained unmatched. CDR3 length: 13 amino acids. Germline CDR1 reads SQVTM; CDR2 reads ANQGSEA. The CDR3 nucleotides are TGCAGCGTTGAAGACCCCGGGGGGTACGAGCAGTACTTC. Residues: CSVEDPGGYEQYF.

This chain connects TRBV28 to TRBJ2-6; 10 bases match TRBD1. This CDR3 region has 17 residues. Trimming cost V 6 bases and J 0 bases; bases outside gene matches: 5. Germline CDR1 MDHEN, CDR2 SYDVKM. DNA of the CDR3: TGTGCCAGCAGGAGACAGGGGGCTCCCTCTGGGGCCAACGTCCTGACTTTC. Translated: CASRRQGAPSGANVLTF.

This chain links TRBV19 with TRBJ1-1, with 11 bases lining up with TRBD1. The CDR3 consists of 17 residues. With V trimmed by 1 base and J by 3 bases, 7 bases remained unmatched. The V gene's germline CDR1 is LNHDA and CDR2 SQIVND (reference sequence). CDR3 nucleotide sequence: TGTGCCAGTAGTATAGTTTGGACAGGGGGCGCGGACACTGAAGCTTTCTTT. Protein: CASSIVWTGGADTEAFF. Looking up the rest from reference TRBV19 and TRBJ1-1 gives the full variable domain: DGGITQSPKYLFRKEGQNVTLSCEQNLNHDAMYWYRQDPGQGLRLIYYSQIVNDFQKGDIAEGYSVSREKKESFPLTVTSAQKNPTAFYLCASSIVWTGGADTEAFFGQGTRLTVV.

The CDR3 nucleotides read TGCAGCGTTTGGACAGGGGTGGGTGAAAAACTGTTTTTT. As protein: CSVWTGVGEKLFF. V gene TRBV29-1 combines with J gene TRBJ1-4, with TRBD1 identical over 9 bases. V shed 5 bases and J 7 bases; nucleotides not matched to a gene: 5. Germline CDR1 reads SQVTM; CDR2 reads ANQGSEA. CDR3 size: 13 residues.

J is TRBJ2-5 and V is TRBV28; D gene uncertain. The CDR3 contains 13 residues. Germline CDR1 and CDR2: MDHEN and SYDVKM. Trimming shortened V by 2 bases and J by 1 base, and 5 bases separated the two germline ends. The CDR3 region has the DNA TGTGCCAGCAGTTTACTGAGCCAAGAGACCCAGTACTTC. Translating gives CASSLLSQETQYF. Full variable domain (rest looked up from reference TRBV28 and TRBJ2-5): DVKVTQSSRYLVKRTGEKVFLECVQDMDHENMFWYRQDPGLGLRLIYFSYDVKMKEKGDIPEGYSVSREKKERFSLILESASTNQTSMYLCASSLLSQETQYFGPGTRLLVL.

This rearrangement joins TRBV7-2 to TRBJ1-4; D might be TRBD1 (5 bases). This CDR3 has 14 residues. The V end was cut by 5 bases, the J end by 8 bases, with 15 bases between. The germline CDR1 and CDR2 sequences are SGHTA and FQGNSA. DNA of the CDR3: TGTGCCAGCAGCCCCACAGGAATCGGGGAAAAACTGTTTTTT. This codes for CASSPTGIGEKLFF.

This clone was recorded only once. This chain connects TRBV28 to TRBJ2-7; TRBD2 agrees at 11 bases. The germline V gene encodes CDR1 MDHEN and CDR2 SYDVKM. V dropped 5 bases and J dropped 5; count of bases not matched to a gene: 11. The length of the CDR3 is 16 residues. The CDR3 nucleotides read TGTGCCAGCAGTAGCGGGACTAGCGGCACATGGAACGAGCAGTACTTC. Protein product: CASSSGTSGTWNEQYF.

This clone was picked up one time. The rearrangement joins TRBV5-1 to TRBJ2-7, with 7 bases matching TRBD1. Trimming took 3 bases from V and 3 from J; bases not matched to a gene: 15. The CDR3 extends over 17 amino acids. Germline values: CDR1 SGHRS, CDR2 YFSETQ. This CDR3 reads CASSSSNPGTDHYEQYF. The CDR3 DNA reads as TGCGCCAGCAGCTCCTCTAATCCCGGGACAGACCACTACGAGCAGTACTTC. The complete variable domain, with remaining parts taken from reference TRBV5-1 and TRBJ2-7, reads KAGVTQTPRYLIKTRGQQVTLSCSPISGHRSVSWYQQTPGQGLQFLFEYFSETQRNKGNFPGRFSGRQFSNSRSEMNVSTLELGDSALYLCASSSSNPGTDHYEQYFGPGTRLTVT.

This clone was seen only once. The chain employs TRBV5-6 and TRBJ2-7, with D hard to call. This CDR3 spans 14 amino acids. The germline V and J ends were trimmed by 1 base and 1 base, with 9 bases remaining between them. In germline, CDR1 is SGHDT, CDR2 YYEEEE. The CDR3 region has the DNA TGTGCCAGCAGCTTGTGGCACAGTTCCTACGAGCAGTACTTC. Translated, it gives CASSLWHSSYEQYF.